This T cell receptor beta chain was captured in a study of CD8 T cells in Susac syndrome. Study-wide results and caveats: Susac CD8+ cells expanded clonally the most in TEMRA cells and in active patients.

About this clonotype itself: Its antigen is not known.

RNA, at roughly 0.5 to 1 ug, was reverse transcribed with random hexamers. The immunoSEQ assay covered 54 Vbeta and 13 Jbeta segments for CDR3. TCRdb re-called the immunoSEQ multiplex PCR reads with MiXCR, one entry per CDR3 protein. There are roughly 130,000 distinct CDR3 sequences in the sample; roughly 94% occur only once, and about 0.27% lies in the top ten. TEMRA cells were FACS-enriched, and CD8+ and CD4+ T cells were isolated negatively. The junction had 3 bases not matched to a gene; V was cut back by 7 bases and J by 1 base. This CDR3 is built from 13 residues. The germline V gene encodes CDR1 SGDLS and CDR2 YYNGEE.

This sequence was found in a human donor with Susac syndrome. This chain joins TRBV9 and TRBJ2-7; 9 positions match TRBD1. Specimen: CD8+ T cells from PBMCs. CDR3: CASGTGTSYEQYF. The CDR3 DNA reads TGTGCCAGCGGGACAGGGACATCCTACGAGCAGTACTTC. The complete variable domain, with remaining parts taken from reference TRBV9 and TRBJ2-7, reads DSGVTQTPKHLITATGQRVTLRCSPRSGDLSVYWYQQSLDQGLQFLIQYYNGEERAKGNILERFSAQQFPDLHSELNLSSLELGDSALYFCASGTGTSYEQYFGPGTRLTVT.